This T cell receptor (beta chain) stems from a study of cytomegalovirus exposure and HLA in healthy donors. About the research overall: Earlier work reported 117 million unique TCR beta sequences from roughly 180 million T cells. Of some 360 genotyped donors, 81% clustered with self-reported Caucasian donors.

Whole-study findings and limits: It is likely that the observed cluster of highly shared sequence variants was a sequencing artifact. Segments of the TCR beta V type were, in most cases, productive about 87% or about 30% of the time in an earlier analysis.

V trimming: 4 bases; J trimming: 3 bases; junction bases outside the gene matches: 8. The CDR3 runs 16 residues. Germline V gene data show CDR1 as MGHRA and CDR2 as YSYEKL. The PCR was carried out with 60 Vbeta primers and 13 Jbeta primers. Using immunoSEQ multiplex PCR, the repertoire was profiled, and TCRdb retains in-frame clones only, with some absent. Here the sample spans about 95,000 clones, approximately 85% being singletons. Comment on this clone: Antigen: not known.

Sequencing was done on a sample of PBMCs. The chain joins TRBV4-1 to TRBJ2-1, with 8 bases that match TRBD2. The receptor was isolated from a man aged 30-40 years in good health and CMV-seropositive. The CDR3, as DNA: TGCGCCAGCAGCCGTGATACTAGCGGTAGCTACAATGAGCAGTTCTTC. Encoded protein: CASSRDTSGSYNEQFF.